The rows below give T cell receptor beta chains drawn from one sample of a study of tumor and adjacent non-tumor tissue in lung cancer. From the multiplex PCR reads, TCRdb called clonotypes with MiXCR, one entry per CDR3 protein. The data contain some 84,000 distinct CDR3 sequences, approximately 57% of them singletons. Sequenced input: lung tumor tissue. The receptor set was obtained from a man aged 65 to 79 with non-small cell lung cancer. The CDR3 runs from the conserved cysteine through the conserved F or W. A D gene is named only where the DNA matches it firmly.

D,J,V,CDR3
.,TRBJ2-2,TRBV11-2,CASSRRLITGELFF
.,TRBJ2-3,TRBV11-1,CISSSRLSRTDTLYF
.,TRBJ2-1,TRBV12-3/TRBV12-4,CASTLRAGKAYNEQFF
.,TRBJ2-3,TRBV4-2,CASTYSLGERRDTQYF
.,TRBJ1-5,TRBV20-1,CSARATGRDQPQHF
.,TRBJ2-5,TRBV5-4,CASSLATYQETQYF
.,TRBJ2-6,TRBV6-1,CASSDEDSSGANILTF
.,TRBJ2-1,TRBV10-3,CVIRSGGNEHFF
TRBD2,TRBJ2-1,TRBV20-1,CSAMSASGNIGEQFF
TRBD1,TRBJ1-2,TRBV20-1,CNARERRQGAPPYGYTF
.,TRBJ1-5,TRBV29-1,CSVKAGGGQPQHF
TRBD1,TRBJ2-6,TRBV4-2,CTSSQRGQGVSGANVLTF
.,TRBJ1-6,TRBV7-8,CASSHPGPLSPLHF
TRBD1,TRBJ1-4,TRBV28,CASSLTYRGSNEKLFF
.,TRBJ2-7,TRBV11-2,CASSEGNRNYDQYF
.,TRBJ2-5,TRBV28,CASSVTRFGETQYF
.,TRBJ1-1,TRBV4-1,CASSQERVYTEAFF
.,TRBJ2-7,TRBV11-2,CASSITGFSVYGQYF
.,TRBJ2-5,TRBV11-2,CASSPRQPKDTQYF
TRBD1,TRBJ2-1,TRBV20-1,CSGRTGKRDEQFF
.,TRBJ1-4,TRBV7-9,CASSPQGGPNEKLFF
.,TRBJ2-2,TRBV5-4,CASSLVQGGSGELFF
TRBD2,TRBJ2-5,TRBV4-2,CASSVSVAGQHSQETQYF
.,TRBJ2-3,TRBV11-2,CASSFILATDTQYF
.,TRBJ2-7,TRBV6-1,CDSSPRQDGYEQYF
.,TRBJ2-1,TRBV7-3,CARSFRSSPYIEQFF
.,TRBJ2-5,TRBV4-2,CTSSLGGRETHYF
TRBD1,TRBJ2-6,TRBV6-5,CAGSYRGEANVLTF
.,TRBJ1-2,TRBV11-2,CASSPWVGSGYTF
TRBD1,TRBJ2-7,TRBV29-1,CSVLLDRAPDEQYF
TRBD2,TRBJ2-3,TRBV10-2,CASSLTSGSSRSTLYF
.,TRBJ1-4,TRBV7-9,CASSPILLGEKLFF
.,TRBJ2-7,TRBV11-2,CTSSLDLGYEQYF
.,TRBJ2-5,TRBV11-1,CASSPDTQETQHF
TRBD1,TRBJ1-5,TRBV10-3,CAIWAGGNQPQHF
TRBD1,TRBJ2-2,TRBV5-5,CASSLGGHLRAGELFF
.,TRBJ1-5,TRBV20-1,CSASSNQPQHF
.,TRBJ1-6,TRBV12-3/TRBV12-4,CTSSSGGGNSPLHF
.,TRBJ1-2,TRBV28,CATQDTSYGYTF
.,TRBJ2-3,TRBV20-1,CSARGRDTQYF
.,TRBJ2-6,TRBV6-1,CASSEEPSGANVLTF
.,TRBJ2-2,TRBV11-2,CASNLGTANTGELFF
.,TRBJ1-6,TRBV11-2,CASSPARSSPLHF
TRBD1,TRBJ2-7,TRBV11-2,CASSLGKDRVYEQYF
.,.,TRBV4-2,CASNQGRMQGMSNQPQYF
TRBD1,TRBJ1-1,TRBV30,CAWNPLRTGRMGTEAFF
TRBD1,TRBJ2-7,TRBV6-1,CGSRGPGTGTYEQYF
.,TRBJ1-1,TRBV10-3,CTISESVENTEVFF
.,TRBJ2-5,TRBV20-1,CSASHLRGETQYF
TRBD1,TRBJ1-1,TRBV12-3/TRBV12-4,CASSFDPDRGAFF
.,TRBJ2-1,TRBV29-1,CSVDLEGRGNEQFF